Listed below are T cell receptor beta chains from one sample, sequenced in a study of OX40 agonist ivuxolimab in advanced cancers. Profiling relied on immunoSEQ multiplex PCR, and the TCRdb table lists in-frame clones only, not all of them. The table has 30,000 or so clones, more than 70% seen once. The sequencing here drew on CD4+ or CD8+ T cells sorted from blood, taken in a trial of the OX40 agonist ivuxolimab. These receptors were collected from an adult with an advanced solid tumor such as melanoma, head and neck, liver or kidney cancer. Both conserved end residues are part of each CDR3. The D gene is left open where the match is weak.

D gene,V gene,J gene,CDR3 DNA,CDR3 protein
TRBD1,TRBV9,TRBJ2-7,TGTGCCAGCAGCGTAGGCCCGGGACAGGGGAGCTACGAGCAGTACTTC,CASSVGPGQGSYEQYF
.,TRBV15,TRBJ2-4,TGTGCCACCAGCACCCGAGGGGACAAAAACATTCAGTACTTC,CATSTRGDKNIQYF
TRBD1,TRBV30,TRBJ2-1,TGTGCCTGGGCTGGACAGGGTCGTTTTTACAATGAGCAGTTCTTC,CAWAGQGRFYNEQFF
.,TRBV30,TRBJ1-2,TGTGCCTGGAGGGTCGGGGTTAACTATGGCTACACCTTC,CAWRVGVNYGYTF
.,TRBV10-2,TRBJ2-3,TGCGCCAGCAGTGCAGATACGCAGTATTTT,CASSADTQYF
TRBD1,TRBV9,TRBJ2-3,TGTGCCAGCAGCGCAACCGGGACAGTCAAAGGAGATACGCAGTATTTT,CASSATGTVKGDTQYF
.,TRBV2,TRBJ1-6,TGTGCCAGCAGAGACAGGTCACCCCTCCACTTT,CASRDRSPLHF
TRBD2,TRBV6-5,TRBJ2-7,TGTGCCAGCAGGACGGGGGGCTACGAGCAGTACTTC,CASRTGGYEQYF
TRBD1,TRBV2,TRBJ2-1,TGTGCCAGCAGTGAAAGAAATTCGGACAGGACTGAGCAGTTCTTC,CASSERNSDRTEQFF
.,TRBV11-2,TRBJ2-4,TGTGCCAGCAGCTTCCTTGAGGACTGGCACTTC,CASSFLEDWHF
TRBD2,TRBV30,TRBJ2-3,TGTGCCTGGAGTGTAATCGGGGGGGCCTTGGATACGCAGTATTTT,CAWSVIGGALDTQYF
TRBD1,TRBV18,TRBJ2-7,TGTGCCAGCTCACCCTCCGGGACAGGCTCCTACGAGCAGTACTTC,CASSPSGTGSYEQYF
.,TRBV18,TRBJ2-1,TGTGCCAGCTCACCAGTACCTAGTGATGGGGATGAGCAGTTCTTC,CASSPVPSDGDEQFF
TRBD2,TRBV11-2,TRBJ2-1,TGTGCCAGCAGCTTACTGGATCGTTGGCTAGCGGGGGTCTATGAGCAGTTCTTC,CASSLLDRWLAGVYEQFF
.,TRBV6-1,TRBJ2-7,TGTGCCAGCAGTGCCCCGGGACACCGCCTTTCCTACGAGCAGTACTTC,CASSAPGHRLSYEQYF
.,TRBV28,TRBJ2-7,TGTGCCAGCAGAAACTTCGAAGAGCAGTACTTC,CASRNFEEQYF
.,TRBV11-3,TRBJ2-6,TGTGCCAGCAGCTTAGTGGCGGGAGGGGCCAACGTCCTGACTTTC,CASSLVAGGANVLTF
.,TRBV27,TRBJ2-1,TGTGCCAGCAGTTTTGCCGGGACATACAATGAGCAGTTCTTC,CASSFAGTYNEQFF
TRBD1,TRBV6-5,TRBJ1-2,TGTGCCAGCAGTTACTCAACAGGGGTCTCTGGCTACACCTTC,CASSYSTGVSGYTF
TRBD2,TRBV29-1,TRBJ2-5,TGCAGCGTTGTGTCTGGGGCGGGGGAGCAGTACTTC,CSVVSGAGEQYF
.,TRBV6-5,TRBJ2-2,TGTGCCAGCAGTTACGGGAGTTACACCGGGGAGCTGTTTTTT,CASSYGSYTGELFF
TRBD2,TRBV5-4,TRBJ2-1,TGTGCCAGCAGCTTGGGAGGGGGACTAGCGAATGAGCAGTTCTTC,CASSLGGGLANEQFF
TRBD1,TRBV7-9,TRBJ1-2,TGTGCCAGCAGCCCCCAGACAGGGATTGAGGGCTACACCTTC,CASSPQTGIEGYTF
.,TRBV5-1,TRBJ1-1,TGCGCCAGCAGCCTCCGGGACGGGAACACTGAAGCTTTCTTT,CASSLRDGNTEAFF
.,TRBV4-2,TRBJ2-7,TGTGCCAGCAGCCAAGATCGTTCGGGTCTGATGATGTACGAGCAGTACTTC,CASSQDRSGLMMYEQYF